The 20 T cell receptor beta chains listed next were all sequenced from one sample in a study of T cells in Graves' hyperthyroidism and ophthalmopathy. Amplification of TCR beta CDR3 regions used RNA as the template. With the HTBI primer set, the TCR CDR3 went through a first round of RT-PCR. Each CDR3 protein gets one entry after TCRdb re-called the multiplex PCR reads with MiXCR. The sample yields some 27,000 distinct CDR3 sequences, over 35% seen once. The sequencing input was blood. These receptors were collected from a woman younger than 45 with Graves' hyperthyroidism.

This clonotype came up many times. The chain is built from TRBV6-6 and TRBJ2-2, with TRBD1 matching over 11 bases. This CDR3 is built from 14 residues. CDR1 MNHNY and CDR2 SVGAGI come from the germline V gene (reference sequence). V shed 10 bases and J 3 bases; nucleotides not matched to a gene: 4. The CDR3 region has the DNA TGTGCCACCACGGACAGGGGGCACACCGGGGAGCTGTTTTTT. This sequence encodes CATTDRGHTGELFF.

The rearrangement links TRBV5-4 to TRBJ2-2; D not resolved. The germline V and J ends were trimmed by 2 bases and 3 bases, with 8 bases remaining between them. CDR1 and CDR2 (germline): SGHNT, YYREEE (reference sequence). This CDR3 contains 14 residues. The CDR3 DNA reads as TGTGCCAGCAGCTTTCGAGTTGACACCGGGGAGCTGTTTTTT. It specifies CASSFRVDTGELFF.

V gene TRBV20-1 combines with J gene TRBJ2-7, with 9 bases matching TRBD1. Germline loops: CDR1 DFQATT, CDR2 SNEGSKA (reference sequence). Trimming at V came to 4 bases and at J to 7 bases, leaving 8 bases not matched to a gene. The CDR3 runs to 13 residues. The CDR3 region has the DNA TGCAGTGCTACCGTACAGGGGGCGGGTGAGCAGTACTTC. Protein: CSATVQGAGEQYF.

This clonotype is deemed medium-sized. The genes are TRBV7-6 and TRBJ1-4; D possibly corresponds to TRBD1 (6 bases). V lost 4 bases to trimming and J lost 5 bases, with 17 bases between them. The CDR3 spans 16 residues. Germline V gives CDR1 SGHVS, CDR2 FNYEAQ. The CDR3 loop is CASSSTSTGMNEKLFF. Written as DNA, the CDR3 is TGTGCCAGCAGCTCCACTTCGACAGGAATGAATGAAAAACTGTTTTTT.

Judged by abundance, this clonotype is medium-sized. The chain uses TRBV2 and TRBJ1-2; 7 positions match TRBD1. The CDR3 extends over 15 amino acids. V gave up 7 bases and J gave up 4 bases; unmatched junction bases: 12. Looked up from germline, CDR1 is SNHLY and CDR2 is FYNNEI. The chain's CDR3 is CASTPGQLEFYGYTF. The DNA of the CDR3 is TGTGCCAGCACACCGGGACAGCTTGAATTCTATGGCTACACCTTC.

This clonotype has a single count. The V call is TRBV7-3, the J call TRBJ1-1, with D possibly TRBD1 on 6 matching bases. V shed 6 bases and J shed 0 bases, with 11 bases lying between them. The CDR3 loop spans 14 amino acids. In germline, CDR1 is SGHTA, CDR2 FQGTGA. For the CDR3, the DNA is TGTGCCAGCAGTAGGAGGGACATGAACACTGAAGCTTTCTTT. Protein product: CASSRRDMNTEAFF.

This clonotype is medium-sized by share. The chain combines TRBV7-9 with TRBJ1-4, with 8 bases fitting TRBD1. Germline CDR1 SEHNR, CDR2 FQNEAQ (reference sequence). Trimming removed 8 bases from V and 4 bases from J; junction bases left unmatched: 6. The CDR3 runs to 14 residues. The CDR3 protein is CASLRTGFNEKLFF. In DNA form, the CDR3 reads TGTGCCAGCCTACGGACAGGGTTTAATGAAAAACTGTTTTTT.

As DNA, the CDR3 is TGCAGTGCTAGATCCGGGACTAGCGGGAGACGCGAGCAGTACTTC. Amino acids: CSARSGTSGRREQYF. The chain combines TRBV20-1 with TRBJ2-7, with 14 positions matching TRBD2. The J segment lost 6 bases and the V segment lost 2 bases, leaving 6 bases of the junction unmatched. The germline CDR1 and CDR2 sequences are DFQATT and SNEGSKA (reference sequence). The CDR3 loop spans 15 amino acids.

This clonotype showed up just once. This CDR3 reads CASSPGDRVPQPQHF. In DNA, the CDR3 is TGTGCCAGCAGCCCCGGGGACAGGGTCCCTCAGCCCCAGCATTTT. The chain links TRBV7-2 to TRBJ1-5; 9 nucleotides align to TRBD1. This CDR3 has 15 residues. Per the germline V gene, CDR1 is SGHTA and CDR2 is FQGNSA. Germline trimming cut 5 bases from V and 6 bases from J; bases unmatched to any gene: 8.

Ten or more counts support this clonotype. The junction departs from the called germline gene at one end, perhaps through a read error. The rearrangement uses TRBV18 and TRBJ2-5, with TRBD1 as a possible D gene (5 bases). Germline loops: CDR1 KGHSH, CDR2 LQKENI. CDR3 length: 14 residues. CDR3 region: CASLPNRQQETQYF. The CDR3 region has the DNA TGTGCCAGCTTACCAAACAGGCAACAAGAGACCCAGTACTTC.

This chain uses TRBV7-2 with TRBJ1-5; the D gene is possibly TRBD1 (5 bases). Germline CDR1 SGHTA, CDR2 FQGNSA. The CDR3 spans 13 residues. Trimming took 5 bases from V and 7 from J, leaving 12 bases between them. CDR3 region: CASSQDRGQPQHF. The CDR3 DNA follows: TGTGCCAGCAGCCAAGACAGAGGGCAGCCCCAGCATTTT.

The rearrangement uses TRBV9 and TRBJ2-7, with 9 bases lining up with TRBD1. J was trimmed by 3 bases and V by 3 bases; bases with no gene match: 7. This CDR3 has 15 residues. In germline, CDR1 is SGDLS, CDR2 YYNGEE. The CDR3 sequence is CASSATGQGGYEQYF. The CDR3 DNA sequence: TGTGCCAGCAGCGCCACGGGACAGGGCGGCTACGAGCAGTACTTC.

The chain is built from TRBV9 and TRBJ2-2; D is undetermined. This CDR3 has 14 amino acids. V dropped 2 bases and J dropped 7 bases, with 12 bases sitting between them. Germline V gene lookup returns CDR1 SGDLS and CDR2 YYNGEE. The CDR3 nucleotides are TGTGCCAGCAGCGTCACCTCTCGGGTCGGGGAGCTGTTTTTT. As protein: CASSVTSRVGELFF. The variable domain in full, completed from reference TRBV9 and TRBJ2-2, reads DSGVTQTPKHLITATGQRVTLRCSPRSGDLSVYWYQQSLDQGLQFLIQYYNGEERAKGNILERFSAQQFPDLHSELNLSSLELGDSALYFCASSVTSRVGELFFGEGSRLTVL.

This clonotype was observed at least ten times. The chain links TRBV11-2 to TRBJ2-1, with a possible D match to TRBD2 (5 bases). Trimming cost V 4 bases and J 6 bases, with 10 bases left between them. CDR1 and CDR2 (germline): SGHAT, FQNNGV. The CDR3 extends over 13 amino acids. In nucleotides, the CDR3 is TGTGCCAGCAGCTCAAATCGGGGCAATGAGCAGTTCTTC. It yields the protein CASSSNRGNEQFF. The entire variable domain, with the rest obtained from reference TRBV11-2 and TRBJ2-1, is as follows: EAGVAQSPRYKIIEKRQSVAFWCNPISGHATLYWYQQILGQGPKLLIQFQNNGVVDDSQLPKDRFSAERLKGVDSTLKIQPAKLEDSAVYLCASSSNRGNEQFFGPGTRLTVL.

This clonotype appeared many times. The V call is TRBV28, the J call TRBJ2-7; no firm D call. The length of the CDR3 is 15 residues. Between the trimmed V and J ends, which lost 3 bases and 6 bases, there was a span of 18 bases. Per the germline V gene, CDR1 is MDHEN and CDR2 is SYDVKM. The CDR3 DNA follows: TGTGCCAGCAGTTTGCTCGGGCCCGGTAGGTCCGAGCAGTACTTC. Translated, it gives CASSLLGPGRSEQYF.

This clonotype was observed many times. The CDR3 DNA reads TGTGCCAGCAGTGACTGGGGGAGGCGGGGGTACCAAGAGACCCAGTACTTC. Protein: CASSDWGRRGYQETQYF. The V gene is TRBV12-3 or TRBV12-4, the J gene TRBJ2-5; 7 positions agree with TRBD2. The V segment lost 5 bases and the J segment 0 bases; nucleotides outside the gene matches: 12. CDR3 length: 17 amino acids.

The V gene is TRBV20-1, the J gene TRBJ1-1; D is uncertain. The V gene's germline CDR1 is DFQATT and CDR2 SNEGSKA (reference sequence). Trimming removed 4 bases at V and 2 bases at J, with 14 bases between. The CDR3 is 14 amino acids. CDR3: CSATGFSGNTEAFF. CDR3 sequence (DNA): TGCAGTGCTACTGGTTTCTCTGGAAACACTGAAGCTTTCTTT.

Comments on this clonotype: A much larger clone sits a single nucleotide away, making a read error possible. Given the absence of the conserved phenylalanine or tryptophan at the CDR3 end, a read error is likely. This chain uses TRBV6-5 with TRBJ1-1, with D possibly being TRBD1 (5 bases). Trimming left V 5 bases short and J 9 bases short, with 10 bases between. The CDR3 covers 11 residues. CDR1 MNHEY and CDR2 SVGAGI come from the germline V gene. The CDR3 nucleotides read TGTGCCAGCAGTGGGGACGGCCAAGCTTTCTCT. Translation gives CASSGDGQAFS.

In its sample, this clonotype is medium-sized. The rearrangement joins TRBV25-1 to TRBJ2-3; D ambiguous. V lost 5 bases and J 2 bases, leaving 2 bases between the germline ends. Germline V gene sequence: CDR1 MGHDK, CDR2 SYGVNS. The CDR3 is made up of 11 amino acids. This CDR3 reads CASSTTDTQYF. The CDR3 DNA sequence: TGTGCCAGCAGTACCACAGATACGCAGTATTTT.

The chain employs TRBV7-9 and TRBJ2-2, with D perhaps TRBD1 (5 bases). This CDR3 is 15 amino acids long. Between the trimmed V and J ends, which lost 5 bases and 5 bases, there was a span of 15 bases. CDR1 and CDR2 from the germline V gene are SEHNR and FQNEAQ (reference sequence). The DNA for the CDR3 is TGTGCCAGCAGCAACGTAAACAGGATTACCGGGGAGCTGTTTTTT. Protein: CASSNVNRITGELFF.